Listed below are T cell receptor beta chains from one sample, sequenced in a study of STAT5B mutations in CD4+ large granular lymphocyte leukemia. Profiling relied on immunoSEQ multiplex PCR, and the TCRdb table lists in-frame clones only, not all of them. Of about 32,000 clones in the sample, approximately 88% were seen once. Material for sequencing was CD4+ T cells from blood buffy coats. The receptor source for this set is a human donor in good health. The CDR3 runs from the conserved cysteine through the conserved F or W. A D gene is named only where the DNA matches it firmly. The size of a clone is reported for some rows only, either as once, few or many, or as a class for expanded clones.

D | size | J | V | CDR3 | DNA
- | - | TRBJ1-3 | TRBV5-6 | CASSSNRGNTIYF | TGTGCCAGCAGCAGTAACAGGGGAAACACCATATATTTT
TRBD2 | - | TRBJ2-3 | TRBV5-1 | CASSAAPLAGVNTDTQYF | TGCGCCAGCAGCGCCGCCCCTCTAGCGGGAGTGAACACAGATACGCAGTATTTT
TRBD2 | - | TRBJ2-3 | TRBV18 | CASSPPTSDTDTQYF | TGTGCCAGCTCACCACCGACTAGCGACACAGATACGCAGTATTTT
TRBD1 | - | TRBJ2-1 | TRBV5-4 | CASSYIGRTGTSYNEQFF | TGTGCCAGCAGCTACATAGGTAGGACAGGTACCTCCTACAATGAGCAGTTCTTC
- | once | TRBJ2-5 | TRBV10-3 | CAISESSGEETQYF | TGTGCCATCAGTGAGTCGTCAGGGGAGGAGACCCAGTACTTC
TRBD1 | - | TRBJ1-2 | TRBV6-6 | CASSRDRALYGYTF | TGTGCCAGCAGCAGGGACAGGGCCCTCTATGGCTACACCTTC
- | - | TRBJ2-3 | TRBV7-3 | CASSLTLRAGDTQYF | TGTGCCAGCAGCTTAACGTTAAGAGCGGGAGATACGCAGTATTTT
TRBD1 | - | TRBJ2-5 | TRBV10-3 | CAISFSTGTGLGETQYF | TGTGCCATCAGCTTCTCCACCGGGACAGGGTTGGGGGAGACCCAGTACTTC
- | - | TRBJ1-3 | TRBV30 | CASTKGGNTIYF | TGTGCCTCAACTAAAGGTGGAAACACCATATATTTT
- | - | TRBJ2-2 | TRBV2 | CASSRVAAGELFF | TGTGCCAGCAGTAGGGTAGCAGCCGGGGAGCTGTTTTTT
- | - | TRBJ2-5 | TRBV30 | CAWSPPGPVRLQETQYF | TGTGCCTGGAGTCCTCCGGGACCAGTCAGATTGCAAGAGACCCAGTACTTC
- | - | TRBJ1-2 | TRBV6-5 | CASSALEGRYGYTF | TGTGCCAGCAGTGCCCTGGAGGGTCGGTATGGCTACACCTTC
TRBD2 | - | TRBJ2-5 | TRBV11-2 | CASSWTPRLAEDRQETQYF | TGTGCCAGCAGTTGGACCCCAAGACTAGCGGAAGACCGCCAAGAGACCCAGTACTTC
- | once | TRBJ2-3 | TRBV30 | CAWSPPTDTQYF | TGTGCCTGGAGTCCACCCACAGATACGCAGTATTTT
- | - | TRBJ1-2 | TRBV5-1 | CASSLGHGVVYYGYTF | TGCGCCAGCAGCTTGGGACACGGGGTGGTCTACTATGGCTACACCTTC
- | - | TRBJ2-3 | TRBV29-1 | CSVDSRGTDTQYF | TGCAGCGTTGATTCTAGGGGCACAGATACGCAGTATTTT
- | few | TRBJ2-2 | TRBV2 | CASSQQGTGELFF | TGTGCCAGCAGTCAACAGGGAACCGGGGAGCTGTTTTTT
TRBD1 | few | TRBJ2-7 | TRBV18 | CASSPPGQSYEQYF | TGTGCCAGCTCACCTCCGGGACAGTCCTACGAGCAGTACTTC
- | - | TRBJ1-5 | TRBV6-6 | CASSYGQAGRPQHF | TGTGCCAGCAGTTATGGGCAGGCCGGACGGCCCCAGCATTTT
- | - | TRBJ2-7 | TRBV19 | CASANGGHSSLDEQYF | TGTGCCAGTGCGAACGGGGGGCATTCGTCCCTCGACGAGCAGTACTTC
- | - | TRBJ2-2 | TRBV10-3 | CAISVDEQNTGELFF | TGTGCCATCAGTGTTGACGAACAGAACACCGGGGAGCTGTTTTTT
- | - | TRBJ1-2 | TRBV27 | CASSRSPRYGYTF | TGTGCCAGCAGTAGATCCCCTAGATATGGCTACACCTTC
TRBD2 | once | TRBJ2-3 | TRBV11-3 | CASSLLAGGTDTQYF | TGTGCCAGCAGCTTATTAGCGGGAGGCACAGATACGCAGTATTTT
TRBD2 | - | TRBJ2-5 | TRBV7-9 | CASSLLRGYQETQYF | TGTGCCAGCAGCTTATTGCGGGGGTACCAAGAGACCCAGTACTTC
TRBD1 | - | TRBJ1-1 | TRBV18 | CASSLRSTGQGESTEAFF | TGTGCCAGCTCACTCCGTTCAACGGGACAGGGGGAAAGCACTGAAGCTTTCTTT
- | - | TRBJ1-5 | TRBV28 | CASSSAGMYQPQHF | TGTGCCAGCAGTTCGGCAGGGATGTATCAGCCCCAGCATTTT
- | - | TRBJ2-7 | TRBV10-3 | CAISESEALAPYEQYF | TGTGCCATCAGTGAGTCGGAGGCCCTCGCTCCCTACGAGCAGTACTTC
TRBD2 | - | TRBJ2-7 | TRBV28 | CASRGRATYEQYF | TGTGCCAGCAGAGGGAGGGCCACCTACGAGCAGTACTTC